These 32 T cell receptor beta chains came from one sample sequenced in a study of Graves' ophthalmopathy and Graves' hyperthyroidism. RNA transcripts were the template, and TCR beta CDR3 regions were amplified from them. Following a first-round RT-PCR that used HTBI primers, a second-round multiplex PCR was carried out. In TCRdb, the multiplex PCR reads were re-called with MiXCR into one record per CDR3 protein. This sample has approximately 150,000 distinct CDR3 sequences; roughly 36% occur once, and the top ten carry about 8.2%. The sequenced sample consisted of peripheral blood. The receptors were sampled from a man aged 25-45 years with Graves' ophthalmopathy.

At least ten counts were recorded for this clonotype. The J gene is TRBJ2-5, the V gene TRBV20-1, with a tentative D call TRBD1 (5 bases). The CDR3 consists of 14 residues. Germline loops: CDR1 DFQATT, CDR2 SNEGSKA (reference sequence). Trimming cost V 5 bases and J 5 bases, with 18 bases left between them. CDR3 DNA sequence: TGCAGTGCTCTCCGGCAGGGATTATGGGAGACCCAGTACTTC. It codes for CSALRQGLWETQYF.

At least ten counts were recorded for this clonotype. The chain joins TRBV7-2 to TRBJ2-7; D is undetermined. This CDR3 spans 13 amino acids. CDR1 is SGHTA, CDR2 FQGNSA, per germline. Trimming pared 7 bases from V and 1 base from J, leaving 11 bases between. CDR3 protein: CASTHGVSYEQYF. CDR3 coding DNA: TGTGCCAGCACCCATGGCGTTTCCTACGAGCAGTACTTC.

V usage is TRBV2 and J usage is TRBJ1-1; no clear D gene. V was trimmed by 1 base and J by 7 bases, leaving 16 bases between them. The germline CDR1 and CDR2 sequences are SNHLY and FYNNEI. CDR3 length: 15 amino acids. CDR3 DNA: TGTGCCAGCAGTGAAGTTAGATGGGGAGATGGTGAAGCTTTCTTT. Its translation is CASSEVRWGDGEAFF.

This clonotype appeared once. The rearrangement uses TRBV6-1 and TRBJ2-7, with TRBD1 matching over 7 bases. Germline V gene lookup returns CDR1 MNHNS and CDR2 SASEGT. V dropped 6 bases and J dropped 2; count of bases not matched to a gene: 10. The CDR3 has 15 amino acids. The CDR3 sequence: CASSPMRQGAYEQYF. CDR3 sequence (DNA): TGTGCCAGCAGCCCAATGAGACAGGGAGCCTACGAGCAGTACTTC.

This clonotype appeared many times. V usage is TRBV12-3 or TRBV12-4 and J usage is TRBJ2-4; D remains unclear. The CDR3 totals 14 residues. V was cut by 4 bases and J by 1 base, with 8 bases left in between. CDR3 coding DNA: TGTGCCAGCAGTTCCCTCGGGGCCAAAAACATTCAGTACTTC. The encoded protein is CASSSLGAKNIQYF.

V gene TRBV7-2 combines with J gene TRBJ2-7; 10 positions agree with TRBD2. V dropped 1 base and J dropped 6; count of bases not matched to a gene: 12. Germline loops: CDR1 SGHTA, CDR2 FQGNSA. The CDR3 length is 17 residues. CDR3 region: CASSLDASGRGVREQYF. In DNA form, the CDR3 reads TGTGCCAGCAGCTTAGACGCTAGCGGGAGAGGGGTGCGCGAGCAGTACTTC. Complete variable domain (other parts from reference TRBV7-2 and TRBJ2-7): GAGVSQSPSNKVTEKGKDVELRCDPISGHTALYWYRQSLGQGLEFLIYFQGNSAPDKSGLPSDRFSAERTGGSVSTLTIQRTQQEDSAVYLCASSLDASGRGVREQYFGPGTRLTVT.

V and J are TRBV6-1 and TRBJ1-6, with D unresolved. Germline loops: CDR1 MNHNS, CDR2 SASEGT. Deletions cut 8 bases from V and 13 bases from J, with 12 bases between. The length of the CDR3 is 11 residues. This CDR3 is CASRTLWPLHF. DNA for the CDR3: TGTGCCAGCCGGACTTTGTGGCCCCTCCACTTT.

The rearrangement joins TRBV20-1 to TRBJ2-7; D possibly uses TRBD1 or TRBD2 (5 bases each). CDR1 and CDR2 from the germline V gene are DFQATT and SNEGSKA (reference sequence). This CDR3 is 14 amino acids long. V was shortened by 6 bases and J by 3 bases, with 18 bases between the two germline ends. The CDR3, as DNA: TGCAGTGCCTCCGGGACGGAGTCTCTCTACGAGCAGTACTTC. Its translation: CSASGTESLYEQYF.

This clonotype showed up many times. CDR3 bases: TGTGCCAGCAGTTACTCGAGCTGGGGGCCCTACGAGCAGTACTTC. This sequence encodes CASSYSSWGPYEQYF. The V and J genes are TRBV6-5 and TRBJ2-7, with D maybe TRBD1 (6 bases). This CDR3 contains 15 residues. The V and J ends lost 0 bases and 2 bases respectively, with 11 bases between them. The germline V gene encodes CDR1 MNHEY and CDR2 SVGAGI.

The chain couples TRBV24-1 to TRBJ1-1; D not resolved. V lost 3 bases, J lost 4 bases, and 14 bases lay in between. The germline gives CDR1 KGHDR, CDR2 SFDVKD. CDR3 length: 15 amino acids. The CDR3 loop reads CATSDNKGWGTEAFF. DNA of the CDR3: TGTGCCACCAGTGATAATAAGGGATGGGGCACTGAAGCTTTCTTT.

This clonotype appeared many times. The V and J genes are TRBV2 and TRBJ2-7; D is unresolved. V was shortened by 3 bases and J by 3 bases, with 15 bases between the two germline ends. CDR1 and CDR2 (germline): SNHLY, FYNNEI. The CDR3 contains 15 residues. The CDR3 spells CASSERGSTDYEQYF. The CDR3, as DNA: TGTGCCAGCAGTGAGAGAGGTAGCACTGACTACGAGCAGTACTTC.

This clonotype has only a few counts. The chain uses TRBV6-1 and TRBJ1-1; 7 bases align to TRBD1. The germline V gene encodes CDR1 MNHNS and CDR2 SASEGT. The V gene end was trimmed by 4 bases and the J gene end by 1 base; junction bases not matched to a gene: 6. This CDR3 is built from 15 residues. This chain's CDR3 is CASSAPGQPNTEAFF. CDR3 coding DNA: TGTGCCAGCAGTGCCCCGGGACAGCCGAACACTGAAGCTTTCTTT.

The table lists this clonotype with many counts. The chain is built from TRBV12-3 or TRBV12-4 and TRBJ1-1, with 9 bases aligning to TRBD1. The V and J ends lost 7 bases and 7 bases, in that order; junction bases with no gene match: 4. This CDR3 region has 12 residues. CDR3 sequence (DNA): TGTGCCAGCACCTGGGGACAGGGTGAAGCTTTCTTT. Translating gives CASTWGQGEAFF.

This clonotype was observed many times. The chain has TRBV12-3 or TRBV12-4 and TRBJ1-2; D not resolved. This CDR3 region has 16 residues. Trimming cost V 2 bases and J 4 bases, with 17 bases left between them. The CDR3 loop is CASSLRRQLRPYGYTF. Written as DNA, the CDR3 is TGTGCCAGCAGTTTACGCAGGCAGCTAAGGCCCTATGGCTACACCTTC.

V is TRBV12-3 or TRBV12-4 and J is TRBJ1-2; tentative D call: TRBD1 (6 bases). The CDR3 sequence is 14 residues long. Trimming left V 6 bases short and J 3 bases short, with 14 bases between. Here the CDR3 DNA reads TGTGCCAGCAGCTATCCCGGACAGCACTATGGCTACACCTTC. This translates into CASSYPGQHYGYTF.

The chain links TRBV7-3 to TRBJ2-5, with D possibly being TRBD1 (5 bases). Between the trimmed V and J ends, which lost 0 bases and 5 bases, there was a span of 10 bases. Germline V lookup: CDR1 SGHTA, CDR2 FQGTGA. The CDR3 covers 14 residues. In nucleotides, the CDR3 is TGTGCCAGCAGCTTAACCCCAGGGTTCGAGACCCAGTACTTC. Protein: CASSLTPGFETQYF.

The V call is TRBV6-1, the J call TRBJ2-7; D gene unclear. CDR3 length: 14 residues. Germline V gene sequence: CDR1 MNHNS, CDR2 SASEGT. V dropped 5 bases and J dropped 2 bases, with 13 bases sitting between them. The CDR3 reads CASSPKGGTYEQYF. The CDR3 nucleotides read TGTGCCAGCAGTCCCAAAGGTGGAACCTACGAGCAGTACTTC.

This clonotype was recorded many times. The DNA for the CDR3 is TGTGCCAGCAGTCTGAACAGGGCTACTCAAGCTTTCTTT. Residues: CASSLNRATQAFF. The V and J genes are TRBV27 and TRBJ1-1; the D gene is possibly TRBD1 (6 bases). This CDR3 contains 13 residues. Between the trimmed V and J ends, which lost 5 bases and 9 bases, there was a span of 16 bases. CDR1 and CDR2 (germline): MNHEY, SMNVEV (reference sequence).

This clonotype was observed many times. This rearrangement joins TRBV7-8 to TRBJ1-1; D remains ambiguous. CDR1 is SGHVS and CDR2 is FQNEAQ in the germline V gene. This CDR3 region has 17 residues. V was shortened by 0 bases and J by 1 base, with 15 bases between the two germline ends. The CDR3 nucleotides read TGTGCCAGCAGCTTAGCGCGTATCCACAGAAGGAACACTGAAGCTTTCTTT. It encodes CASSLARIHRRNTEAFF.

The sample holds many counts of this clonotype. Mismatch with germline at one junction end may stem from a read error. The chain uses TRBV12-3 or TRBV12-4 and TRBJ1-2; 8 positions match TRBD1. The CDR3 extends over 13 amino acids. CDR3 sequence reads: CASSAAGGAEYFF. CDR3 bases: TGTGCCAGCAGTGCCGCAGGGGGCGCAGAGTATTTCTTC.

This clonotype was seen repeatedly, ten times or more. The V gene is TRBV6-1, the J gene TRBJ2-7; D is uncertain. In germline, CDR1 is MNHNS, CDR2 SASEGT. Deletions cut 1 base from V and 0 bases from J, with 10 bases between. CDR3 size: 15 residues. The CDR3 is CASSEGETGSYEQYF. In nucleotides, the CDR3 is TGTGCCAGCAGTGAAGGGGAAACGGGCTCCTACGAGCAGTACTTC.

The CDR3 sequence: CASDRVDTGELFF. In nucleotides, the CDR3 is TGTGCCAGCGACAGGGTTGACACCGGGGAGCTGTTTTTT. The chain joins TRBV12-3 or TRBV12-4 to TRBJ2-2; 7 bases line up with TRBD1. This CDR3 is 13 amino acids long. Trimming cost V 8 bases and J 3 bases; bases outside gene matches: 3.

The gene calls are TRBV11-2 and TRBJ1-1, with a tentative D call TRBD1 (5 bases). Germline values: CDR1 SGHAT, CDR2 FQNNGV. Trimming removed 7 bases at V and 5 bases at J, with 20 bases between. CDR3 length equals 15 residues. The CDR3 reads CASTLGAGRETEAFF. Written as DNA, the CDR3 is TGTGCCAGCACCCTAGGGGCGGGTAGGGAGACTGAAGCTTTCTTT.

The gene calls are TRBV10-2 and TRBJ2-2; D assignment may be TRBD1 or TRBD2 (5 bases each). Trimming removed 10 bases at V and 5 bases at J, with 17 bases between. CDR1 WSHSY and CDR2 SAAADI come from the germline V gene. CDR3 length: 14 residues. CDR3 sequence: CATTGAGLTGELFF. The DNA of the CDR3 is TGCGCCACGACTGGGGCGGGCTTGACCGGGGAGCTGTTTTTT.

The CDR3 DNA sequence: TGTGCCAGCAGGGGACAGGGGAGGGTATACGAGCAGTACTTC. It translates to CASRGQGRVYEQYF. The rearrangement joins TRBV6-2 or TRBV6-3 to TRBJ2-7; 10 nucleotides line up with TRBD1. Per the germline V gene, CDR1 is MNHEY and CDR2 is SVGEGT. Germline trimming cut 6 bases from V and 4 bases from J; bases unmatched to any gene: 6. The CDR3 runs to 14 residues.

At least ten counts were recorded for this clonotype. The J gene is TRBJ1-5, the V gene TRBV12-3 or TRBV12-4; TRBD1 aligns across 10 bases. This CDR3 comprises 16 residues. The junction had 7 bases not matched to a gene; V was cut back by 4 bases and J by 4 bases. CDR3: CASSSSDRGRNQPQHF. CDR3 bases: TGTGCCAGCAGTTCCTCTGACAGGGGGCGTAATCAGCCCCAGCATTTT.

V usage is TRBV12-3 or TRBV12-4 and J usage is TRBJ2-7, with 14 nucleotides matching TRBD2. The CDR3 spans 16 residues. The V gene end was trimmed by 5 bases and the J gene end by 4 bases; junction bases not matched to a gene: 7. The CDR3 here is CASSRGTSGSIYEQYF. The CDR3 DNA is TGTGCCAGCAGTAGAGGGACTAGCGGGAGTATATACGAGCAGTACTTC.

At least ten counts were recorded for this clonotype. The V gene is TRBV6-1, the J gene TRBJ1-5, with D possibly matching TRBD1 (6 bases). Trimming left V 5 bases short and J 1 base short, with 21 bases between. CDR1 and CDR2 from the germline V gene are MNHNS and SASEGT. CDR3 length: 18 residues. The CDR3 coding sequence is TGTGCCAGCAGTCATAGCCTTGGACAGCTTATGAGCAATCAGCCCCAGCATTTT. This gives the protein CASSHSLGQLMSNQPQHF.

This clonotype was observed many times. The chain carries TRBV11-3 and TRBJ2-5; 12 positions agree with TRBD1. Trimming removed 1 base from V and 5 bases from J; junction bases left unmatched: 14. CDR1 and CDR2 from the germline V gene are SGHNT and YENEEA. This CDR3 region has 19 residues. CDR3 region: CASSLGGGQGAKAGETQYF. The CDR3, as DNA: TGTGCCAGCAGCTTAGGAGGGGGACAGGGGGCCAAGGCCGGGGAGACCCAGTACTTC.

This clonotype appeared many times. The CDR3 here is CASSVTDYGYTF. DNA of the CDR3: TGTGCCAGCAGTGTGACCGACTATGGCTACACCTTC. The chain is built from TRBV6-1 and TRBJ1-2; no clear D gene. The CDR3 runs 12 residues. Looked up from germline, CDR1 is MNHNS and CDR2 is SASEGT. Between the trimmed V and J ends, which lost 4 bases and 3 bases, there was a span of 6 bases.

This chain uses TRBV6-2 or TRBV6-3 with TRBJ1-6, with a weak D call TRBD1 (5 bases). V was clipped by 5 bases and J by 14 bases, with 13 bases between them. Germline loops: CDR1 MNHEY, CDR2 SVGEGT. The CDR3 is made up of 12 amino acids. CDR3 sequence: CASSEDKPTLHF. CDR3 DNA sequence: TGTGCCAGCAGTGAGGACAAGCCCACCCTCCACTTT.

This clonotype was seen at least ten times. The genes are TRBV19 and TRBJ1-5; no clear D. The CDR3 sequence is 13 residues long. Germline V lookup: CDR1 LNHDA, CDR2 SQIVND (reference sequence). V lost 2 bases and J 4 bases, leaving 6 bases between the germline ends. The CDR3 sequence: CASSILGNQPQHF. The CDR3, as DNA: TGTGCCAGTAGTATATTAGGGAATCAGCCCCAGCATTTT.